The 19 T cell receptor beta chains below were found in one sample sequenced in a study of T cell responses to AZD1222 COVID-19 vaccine (dated by TCRdb to 2020 to 2023). This sample's time point label indicates: baseline before first vaccination. The library was made by the immunoSEQ multiplex PCR assay. TCRdb took over this immuneACCESS table, retaining in-frame rearrangements with V and J assigned. Such tables are incomplete; in checked studies, under half of the missing clones stem from an unresolved V gene, and the remainder is unexplained. This sample is represented by 150,000 to 200,000 clones; around 89% of them were singletons. About 6% of the sample comes from the top ten. The specimen was peripheral blood, collected on day 0 of AZD1222 vaccination. Source of these receptors: an adult in good health.

The chain couples TRBV4-3 to TRBJ2-3; 12 bases align to TRBD2. The length of the CDR3 is 18 residues. Losses at the gene ends were 0 bases for V and 1 base for J; bases not matched to a gene: 5. The V gene's germline CDR1 is LGHNA and CDR2 YSLEER. CDR3 coding DNA: TGCGCCAGCAGCCAAGACAGGCTAGCGGGAGGGGGCACAGATACGCAGTATTTT. Translating gives CASSQDRLAGGGTDTQYF.

V is TRBV27 and J is TRBJ2-3, with a weak D call TRBD2 (6 bases). The CDR3 runs to 16 residues. The germline V gene encodes CDR1 MNHEY and CDR2 SMNVEV (reference sequence). V gave up 3 bases and J gave up 5 bases, with 18 bases separating them. The CDR3 protein is CASSFRHTLAVDTQYF. The CDR3 bases are TGTGCCAGCAGTTTCCGCCATACATTAGCGGTAGATACGCAGTATTTT.

The chain couples TRBV4-1 to TRBJ1-1; D is perhaps TRBD1 (6 bases). CDR3 length: 15 residues. Germline CDR1 MGHRA, CDR2 YSYEKL. V dropped 7 bases and J dropped 0 bases, with 15 bases sitting between them. The CDR3 DNA follows: TGCGCCAGCACCCTGTCCGGACAGCTGAACACTGAAGCTTTCTTT. This encodes CASTLSGQLNTEAFF.

V usage is TRBV7-2 and J usage is TRBJ2-7; a weak D match, TRBD1 (5 bases). The CDR3 contains 12 residues. The V gene's germline CDR1 is SGHTA and CDR2 FQGNSA. The V and J ends lost 6 bases and 2 bases respectively, with 8 bases between them. CDR3 amino acids: CASSPGPYEQYF. The CDR3 DNA is TGTGCCAGCAGTCCAGGGCCCTACGAGCAGTACTTC.

The chain is built from TRBV7-6 and TRBJ1-4; D not resolved. The CDR3 is 17 residues long. V was clipped by 1 base and J by 8 bases, with 20 bases between them. The germline V gene has CDR1 SGHVS and CDR2 FNYEAQ. The CDR3 region is CASSLEVTYIHPEKLFF. The CDR3 DNA follows: TGTGCCAGCAGCTTAGAAGTCACATACATTCATCCGGAAAAACTGTTTTTT.

This sequence joins TRBV15 and TRBJ1-3, with D perhaps TRBD1 (6 bases). This CDR3 has 15 residues. The germline V and J ends were trimmed by 5 bases and 1 base, with 12 bases remaining between them. CDR1 is LNHNV and CDR2 is YYDKDF in the germline V gene (reference sequence). The CDR3 spells CATSRDTVSGNTIYF. The CDR3 DNA is TGTGCCACCAGCCGGGACACTGTATCTGGAAACACCATATATTTT. Full variable domain (remainder filled in from reference TRBV15 and TRBJ1-3): DAMVIQNPRYQVTQFGKPVTLSCSQTLNHNVMYWYQQKSSQAPKLLFHYYDKDFNNEADTPDNFQSRRPNTSFCFLDIRSPGLGDTAMYLCATSRDTVSGNTIYFGEGSWLTVV.

The rearrangement uses TRBV5-5 and TRBJ2-3; D not resolved. Germline V gene data show CDR1 as SGHKS and CDR2 as YYEKEE (reference sequence). The length of the CDR3 is 15 residues. V lost 0 bases and J lost 0, with 8 bases in between. For the CDR3, the DNA is TGTGCCAGCAGCTTGGGGGTATCTAGCACAGATACGCAGTATTTT. Amino acids: CASSLGVSSTDTQYF.

The chain links TRBV24-1 to TRBJ1-2; 7 bases line up with TRBD1. Germline CDR1 reads KGHDR; CDR2 reads SFDVKD. With V trimmed by 3 bases and J by 8 bases, 8 bases remained unmatched. This CDR3 has 14 residues. The CDR3 loop is CATSDPGTVGGYTF. In DNA form, the CDR3 reads TGTGCCACCAGTGATCCCGGGACAGTCGGGGGCTACACCTTC.

The chain joins TRBV18 to TRBJ1-3; TRBD1 matches at 7 bases. Germline CDR1 is KGHSH and CDR2 is LQKENI. The length of the CDR3 is 15 residues. V lost 6 bases, J lost 1 base, and 6 bases stayed unmatched. The CDR3 DNA reads TGTGCCAGCTCCCAGGGACAGCTGTCTGGAAACACCATATATTTT. It translates to CASSQGQLSGNTIYF.

V and J are TRBV7-9 and TRBJ2-2; no clear D gene. This CDR3 region has 16 residues. Germline V gene lookup returns CDR1 SEHNR and CDR2 FQNEAQ (reference sequence). V was shortened by 5 bases and J by 3 bases, with 16 bases between the two germline ends. The CDR3 coding sequence is TGTGCCAGCAGCGCTCCGTCAACCACATACACCGGGGAGCTGTTTTTT. Its translation: CASSAPSTTYTGELFF.

This rearrangement joins TRBV6-1 to TRBJ1-4; D not certain. The germline V and J ends were trimmed by 0 bases and 0 bases, with 8 bases remaining between them. Germline V gene sequence: CDR1 MNHNS, CDR2 SASEGT. This CDR3 spans 16 amino acids. CDR3 DNA: TGTGCCAGCAGTGAAGCCATGGCAGCAACTAATGAAAAACTGTTTTTT. This translates into CASSEAMAATNEKLFF.

The chain recombines TRBV5-4 with TRBJ2-2; D remains ambiguous. Germline assignment: CDR1 SGHNT and CDR2 YYREEE (reference sequence). The CDR3 sequence is 13 residues long. Trimming left V 10 bases short and J 7 bases short, with 17 bases between. CDR3 sequence reads: CAGQWWNGGELFF. The CDR3 coding sequence is TGTGCCGGCCAGTGGTGGAACGGCGGGGAGCTGTTTTTT.

The chain combines TRBV5-1 with TRBJ1-2, with a possible D match to TRBD1 (5 bases). V gave up 0 bases and J gave up 2 bases, with 11 bases separating them. The CDR3 is 15 residues long. Germline V gives CDR1 SGHRS, CDR2 YFSETQ. The CDR3 loop is CASSLEWGSNYGYTF. In nucleotides, the CDR3 is TGCGCCAGCAGCTTGGAATGGGGCAGCAACTATGGCTACACCTTC.

The chain joins TRBV28 to TRBJ1-5; 9 nucleotides match TRBD1. After removal of 5 bases from V and 7 bases from J, the junction contained 9 bases not matched to a gene. CDR1 is MDHEN and CDR2 is SYDVKM in the germline V gene. The CDR3 spans 15 residues. The CDR3 DNA reads TGTGCCAGCAGTCCACAGGGGGCGCTGGGCCAGCCCCAGCATTTT. Protein: CASSPQGALGQPQHF.

This clone was counted a few times. Written as DNA, the CDR3 is TGCAGTGCTCTCCAATACCCCGAGCAGTACTTC. Encoded protein: CSALQYPEQYF. The chain recombines TRBV20-1 with TRBJ2-7; no reliable D call. This CDR3 is built from 11 residues. V gave up 5 bases and J gave up 6 bases, with 11 bases separating them. Germline loops: CDR1 DFQATT, CDR2 SNEGSKA (reference sequence).

This chain connects TRBV19 to TRBJ2-7, with D tentatively TRBD1 or TRBD2 (5 bases each). This CDR3 contains 13 residues. Germline V gives CDR1 LNHDA, CDR2 SQIVND (reference sequence). Trimming pared 9 bases from V and 7 bases from J, leaving 19 bases between. The CDR3 DNA is TGTGCCAGGTTATACTCAGGTTGGGGGGAGCAGTACTTC. Protein: CARLYSGWGEQYF.

A note on this clone: At one end the junction does not follow the germline gene, possibly because of a read error. This rearrangement joins TRBV7-7 to TRBJ2-5; 8 positions match TRBD2. This CDR3 contains 15 residues. Germline assignment: CDR1 SSHAT and CDR2 FNYEAQ (reference sequence). CDR3 sequence (DNA): TGTGCTAGCAGCCCGGGAGGGACTCCGGATGAGACCCAGTACTTC. It codes for CASSPGGTPDETQYF.

The rearrangement links TRBV10-3 to TRBJ1-2, with D possibly TRBD1 on 6 matching bases. The germline V and J ends were trimmed by 1 base and 12 bases, with 12 bases remaining between them. This CDR3 spans 12 amino acids. Germline V lookup: CDR1 ENHRY, CDR2 SYGVKD. The CDR3 protein is CAISEYKGVHTF. DNA of the CDR3: TGTGCCATCAGTGAGTACAAGGGGGTACACACCTTC.

The V gene is TRBV16, the J gene TRBJ2-3; D is possibly TRBD1 (6 bases). Trimming stripped 2 bases from V and 0 bases from J, with 12 bases between. The CDR3 loop spans 16 amino acids. The germline V gene encodes CDR1 KGHSY and CDR2 FQNENV. This chain's CDR3 is CASSQTGRPSTDTQYF. In DNA form, the CDR3 reads TGTGCCAGCAGCCAAACAGGGAGACCTAGCACAGATACGCAGTATTTT.